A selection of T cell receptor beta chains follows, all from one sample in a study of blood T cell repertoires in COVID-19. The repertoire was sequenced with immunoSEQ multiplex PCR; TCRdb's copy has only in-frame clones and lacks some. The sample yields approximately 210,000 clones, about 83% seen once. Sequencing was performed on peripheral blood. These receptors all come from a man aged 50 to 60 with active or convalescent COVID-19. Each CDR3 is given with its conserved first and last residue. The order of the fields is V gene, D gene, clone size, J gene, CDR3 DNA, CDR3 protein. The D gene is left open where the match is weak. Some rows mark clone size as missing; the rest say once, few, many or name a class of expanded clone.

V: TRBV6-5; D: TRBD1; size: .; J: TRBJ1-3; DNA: TGTGCCAGCAGTTACTCATTACAGGGGGCGGGAAACACCATATATTTT; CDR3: CASSYSLQGAGNTIYF
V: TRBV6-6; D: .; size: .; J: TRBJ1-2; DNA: TGTGCCAGCAGTTTAAACAGGGTTAACTATGGCTACACCTTC; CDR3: CASSLNRVNYGYTF
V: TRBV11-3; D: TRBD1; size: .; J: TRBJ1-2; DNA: TGTGCCAGCAGCAAGACAGGGGGCGGTGGCTACACCTTC; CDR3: CASSKTGGGGYTF
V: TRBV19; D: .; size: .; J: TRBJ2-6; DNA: TGTGCCAGTAGTATGAGTTCTGGGGCCAACGTCCTGACTTTC; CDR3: CASSMSSGANVLTF
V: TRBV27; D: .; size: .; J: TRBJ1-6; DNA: TGTGCCAGCAGTTTAGCAGGCTATAATTCACCCCTCCACTTT; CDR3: CASSLAGYNSPLHF
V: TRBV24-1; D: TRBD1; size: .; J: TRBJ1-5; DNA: TGTGCCACCAGTGCCTCGGGGGGGGACAGCCATTATAGCAATCAGCCCCAGCATTTT; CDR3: CATSASGGDSHYSNQPQHF
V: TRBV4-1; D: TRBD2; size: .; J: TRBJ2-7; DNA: TGCGCCAGCAGCCAATTCGGGACTAGCGGCTACGAGCAGTACTTC; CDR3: CASSQFGTSGYEQYF
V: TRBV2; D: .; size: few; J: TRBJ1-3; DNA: TGTGCCAGCAGTCAGGCCAGGCAGGGATCTGGAAACACCATATATTTT; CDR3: CASSQARQGSGNTIYF
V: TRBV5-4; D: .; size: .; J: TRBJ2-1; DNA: TGTGCCAGCAGCTTAGTTGAGAGCCACAATGAGCAGTTCTTC; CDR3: CASSLVESHNEQFF
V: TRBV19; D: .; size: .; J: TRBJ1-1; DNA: TGTGCCAGTAGTATAGCGGACATTGAAGCTTTCTTT; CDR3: CASSIADIEAFF
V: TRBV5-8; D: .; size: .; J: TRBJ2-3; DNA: TGTGCCAGCAGCTCCGGTCGGGTCACAGATACGCAGTATTTT; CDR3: CASSSGRVTDTQYF
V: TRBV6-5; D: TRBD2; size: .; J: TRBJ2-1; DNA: TGTGCCAGCAGTTACTCCCAGCGGGGGGGGTACAATGAGCAGTTCTTC; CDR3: CASSYSQRGGYNEQFF
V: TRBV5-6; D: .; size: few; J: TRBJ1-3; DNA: TGTGCCAGCAGCTGGCGACGAGGGACTGGAAACACCATATATTTT; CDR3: CASSWRRGTGNTIYF
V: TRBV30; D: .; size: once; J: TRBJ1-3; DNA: TGTGCCTGGAGTCAGGGGCAGTTGGGTCACACCATATATTTT; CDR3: CAWSQGQLGHTIYF
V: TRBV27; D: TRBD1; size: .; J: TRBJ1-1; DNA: TGTGCCAGCAGTTCCGCGTCGACAGGGGACACTGAAGCTTTCTTT; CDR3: CASSSASTGDTEAFF
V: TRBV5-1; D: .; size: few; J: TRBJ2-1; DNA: TGCGCCAGCAGCCGCGGAGGCGGAAGCTCCTACAATGAGCAGTTCTTC; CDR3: CASSRGGGSSYNEQFF
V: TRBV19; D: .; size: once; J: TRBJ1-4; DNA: TGTGCCAGTAGTATCCACGGAGTGGATGAAAAACTGTTTTTT; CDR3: CASSIHGVDEKLFF
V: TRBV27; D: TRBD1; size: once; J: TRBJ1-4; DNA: TGTGCCAGCAGTGGACCTCAGGGGGGTTCTGAAAAACTGTTTTTT; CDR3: CASSGPQGGSEKLFF
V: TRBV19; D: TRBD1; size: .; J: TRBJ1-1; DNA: TGTGCCAGTAGGCGGGACAGGGGTACGAACACTGAAGCTTTCTTT; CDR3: CASRRDRGTNTEAFF
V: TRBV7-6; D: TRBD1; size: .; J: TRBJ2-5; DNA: TGTGCCAGCAGCTTAAGTATTGGACAGGGGGAAGAGACCCAGTACTTC; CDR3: CASSLSIGQGEETQYF
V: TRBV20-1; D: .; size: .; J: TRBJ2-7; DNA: TGCAGTGTTGGACAAACCTACGAGCAGTACTTC; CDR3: CSVGQTYEQYF
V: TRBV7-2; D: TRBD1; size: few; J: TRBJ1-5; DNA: TGTGCCAGCAGATTCGACAGGGCCTTCAATCAGCCCCAGCATTTT; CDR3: CASRFDRAFNQPQHF
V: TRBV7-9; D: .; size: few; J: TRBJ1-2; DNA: TGTGCCAGCAGCTTAGCGGGCAGCTATGGCTACACCTTC; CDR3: CASSLAGSYGYTF
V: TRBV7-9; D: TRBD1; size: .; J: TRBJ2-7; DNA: TGTGCCAGCAGCTGGGGACAGGGGGCCTACGAGCAGTACTTC; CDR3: CASSWGQGAYEQYF
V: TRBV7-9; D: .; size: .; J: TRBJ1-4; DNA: TGTGCCAGCACCCCTTCTGGAGCGGGTGAAAAACTGTTTTTT; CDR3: CASTPSGAGEKLFF
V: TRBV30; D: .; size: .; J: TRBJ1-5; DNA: TGTGCCTGGAGCGGGGGATCGGATCAGCCCCAGCATTTT; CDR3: CAWSGGSDQPQHF
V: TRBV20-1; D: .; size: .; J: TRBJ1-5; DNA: TGCAGTGCTAGCCCGAATCAGCCCCAGCATTTT; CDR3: CSASPNQPQHF
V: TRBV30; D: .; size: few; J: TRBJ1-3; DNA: TGTGCCTGGAGTAGGGGGACTGGAAACACCATATATTTT; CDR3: CAWSRGTGNTIYF
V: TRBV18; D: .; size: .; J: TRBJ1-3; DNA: TGTGCCAGCTCACCTACGCGGGGAGCTGGAAACACCATATATTTT; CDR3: CASSPTRGAGNTIYF
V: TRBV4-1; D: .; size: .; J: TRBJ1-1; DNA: TGCGCCAGCAGCCAAGCCCAGTTTGTCACTGAAGCTTTCTTT; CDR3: CASSQAQFVTEAFF
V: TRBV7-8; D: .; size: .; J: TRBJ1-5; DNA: TGTGCCAGCAGCTTTATTGAGGATAGCAATCAGCCCCAGCATTTT; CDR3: CASSFIEDSNQPQHF
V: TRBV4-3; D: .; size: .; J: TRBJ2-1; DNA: TGCGCCAGCAGCCAATCTTGGACTTTCAATGAGCAGTTCTTC; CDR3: CASSQSWTFNEQFF
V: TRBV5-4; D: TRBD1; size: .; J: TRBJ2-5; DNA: TGTGCCAGCAGCTCTACAGGGGGGAGGGAGACCCAGTACTTC; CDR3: CASSSTGGRETQYF
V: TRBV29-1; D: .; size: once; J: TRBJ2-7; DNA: TGCAGCGTGCTGACAGGTCCCTACGAGCAGTACTTC; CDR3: CSVLTGPYEQYF
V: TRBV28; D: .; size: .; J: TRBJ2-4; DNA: TGTGCCAGCAGTTTAGGGCCCCAGGGGCTAGCCAAAAACATTCAGTACTTC; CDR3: CASSLGPQGLAKNIQYF
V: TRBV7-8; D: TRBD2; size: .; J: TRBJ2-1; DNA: TGTGCCAGCAGCTCCGTGGGCGGGGGGGATAAAAATGAGCAGTTCTTC; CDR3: CASSSVGGGDKNEQFF
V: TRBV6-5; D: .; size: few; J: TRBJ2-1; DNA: TGTGCCAGCAGCTCGGGGGGCGATTTGAATGAGCAGTTCTTC; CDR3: CASSSGGDLNEQFF
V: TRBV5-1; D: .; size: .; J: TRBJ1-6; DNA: TGCGCCAGCAGCTTGAGAGCAAGTCGGTCCTATAATTCACCCCTCCACTTT; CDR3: CASSLRASRSYNSPLHF
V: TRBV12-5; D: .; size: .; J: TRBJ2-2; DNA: TGTGCTAGTGGAGCCGGACAGTCGAACACCGGGGAGCTGTTTTTT; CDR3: CASGAGQSNTGELFF
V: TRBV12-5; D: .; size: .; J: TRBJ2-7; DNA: TGTGCTAGTGGTTTCTCGAACGGGGAGCAGTACTTC; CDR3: CASGFSNGEQYF
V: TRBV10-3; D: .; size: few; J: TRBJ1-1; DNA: TGTGCCATCAGCCCCGGGGCAGCGGGGGCTGAAGCTTTCTTT; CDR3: CAISPGAAGAEAFF
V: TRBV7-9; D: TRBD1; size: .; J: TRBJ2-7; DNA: TGTGCCAGCAGCTCGACGACAGGGAACTACGAGCAGTACTTC; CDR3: CASSSTTGNYEQYF
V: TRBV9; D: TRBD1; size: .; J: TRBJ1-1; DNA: TGTGCCAGCAGCCCAAGAGGGGGGTCCGGGACAGGGGCTGAAGCTTTCTTT; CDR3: CASSPRGGSGTGAEAFF
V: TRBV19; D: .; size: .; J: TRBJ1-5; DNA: TGTGCCAGTAGTATGAGGGTGAATCAGCCCCAGCATTTT; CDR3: CASSMRVNQPQHF
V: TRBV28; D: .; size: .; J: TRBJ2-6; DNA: TGTGCCAGTCTCAGGGACTCTGGGGCCAACGTCCTGACTTTC; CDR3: CASLRDSGANVLTF
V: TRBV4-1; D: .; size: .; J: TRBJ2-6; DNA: TGCGCCAGCAGTTCCGGGTCCTTATTAGCGCGGGGGGCCAACGTCCTGACTTTC; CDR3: CASSSGSLLARGANVLTF
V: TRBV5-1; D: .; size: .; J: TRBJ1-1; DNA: TGCGCCAGCAGCCCGTGGGCGGGGAGAGGGACTGAAGCTTTCTTT; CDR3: CASSPWAGRGTEAFF
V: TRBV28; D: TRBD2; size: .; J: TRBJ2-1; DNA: TGTGCCATCCCGGGACTAGCGAGCAATGAGCAGTTCTTC; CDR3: CAIPGLASNEQFF
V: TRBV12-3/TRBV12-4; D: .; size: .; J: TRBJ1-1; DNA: TGTGCCAGCAGTTTAGCGGGCAAGGCTGAAGCTTTCTTT; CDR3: CASSLAGKAEAFF